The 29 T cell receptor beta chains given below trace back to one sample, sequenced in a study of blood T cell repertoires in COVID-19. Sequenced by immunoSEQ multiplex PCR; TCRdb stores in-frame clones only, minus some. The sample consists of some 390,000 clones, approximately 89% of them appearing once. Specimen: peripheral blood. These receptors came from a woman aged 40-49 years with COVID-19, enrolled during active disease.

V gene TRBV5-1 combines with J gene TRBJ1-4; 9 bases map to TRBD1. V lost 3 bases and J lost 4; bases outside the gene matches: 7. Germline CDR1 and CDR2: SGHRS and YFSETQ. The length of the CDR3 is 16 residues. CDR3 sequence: CASSSPTGGLNEKLFF. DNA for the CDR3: TGCGCCAGCAGCTCGCCTACAGGGGGCCTTAATGAAAAACTGTTTTTT.

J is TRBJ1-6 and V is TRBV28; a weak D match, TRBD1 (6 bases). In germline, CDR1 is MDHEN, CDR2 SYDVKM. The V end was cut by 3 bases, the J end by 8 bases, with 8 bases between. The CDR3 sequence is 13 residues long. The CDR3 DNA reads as TGTGCCAGCAGTTTGCACAGGGATTCACCCCTCCACTTT. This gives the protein CASSLHRDSPLHF.

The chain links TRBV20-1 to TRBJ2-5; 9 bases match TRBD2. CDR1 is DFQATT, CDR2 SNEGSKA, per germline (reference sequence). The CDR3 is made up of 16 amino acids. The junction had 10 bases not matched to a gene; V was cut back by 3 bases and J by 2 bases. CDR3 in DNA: TGCAGTGCTAGTAGCTCAGCGGGAGGCTCACAAGAGACCCAGTACTTC. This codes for CSASSSAGGSQETQYF.

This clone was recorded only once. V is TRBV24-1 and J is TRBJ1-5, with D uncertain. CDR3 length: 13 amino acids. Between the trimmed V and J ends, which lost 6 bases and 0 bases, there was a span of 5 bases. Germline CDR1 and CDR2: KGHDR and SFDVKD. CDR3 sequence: CATSLGSNQPQHF. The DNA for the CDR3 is TGTGCCACCAGTCTAGGTAGCAATCAGCCCCAGCATTTT.

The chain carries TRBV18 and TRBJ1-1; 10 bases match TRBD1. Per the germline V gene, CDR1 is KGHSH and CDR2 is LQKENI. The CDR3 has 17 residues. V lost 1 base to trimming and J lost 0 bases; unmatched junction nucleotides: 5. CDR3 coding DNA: TGTGCCAGCTCACCACAGGGACAGGGGATTTTGAACACTGAAGCTTTCTTT. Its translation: CASSPQGQGILNTEAFF.

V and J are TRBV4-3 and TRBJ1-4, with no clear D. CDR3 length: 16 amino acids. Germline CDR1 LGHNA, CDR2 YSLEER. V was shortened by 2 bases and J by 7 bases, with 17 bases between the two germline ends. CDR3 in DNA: TGCGCCAGCAGCCAATCTTTTACTTGGTCGGGTGAAAAACTGTTTTTT. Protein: CASSQSFTWSGEKLFF.

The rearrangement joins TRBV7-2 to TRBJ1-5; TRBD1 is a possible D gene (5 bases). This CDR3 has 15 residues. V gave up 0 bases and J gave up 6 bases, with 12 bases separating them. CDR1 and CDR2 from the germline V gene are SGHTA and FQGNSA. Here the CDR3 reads CASSLAMAGGQPQHF. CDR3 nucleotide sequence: TGTGCCAGCAGCTTAGCCATGGCGGGGGGTCAGCCCCAGCATTTT.

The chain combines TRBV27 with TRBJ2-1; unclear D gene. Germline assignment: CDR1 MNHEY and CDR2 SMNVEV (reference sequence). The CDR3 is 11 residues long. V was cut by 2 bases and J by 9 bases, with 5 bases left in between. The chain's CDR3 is CASSLGLEQFF. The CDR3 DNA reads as TGTGCCAGCAGTTTAGGGCTTGAGCAGTTCTTC.

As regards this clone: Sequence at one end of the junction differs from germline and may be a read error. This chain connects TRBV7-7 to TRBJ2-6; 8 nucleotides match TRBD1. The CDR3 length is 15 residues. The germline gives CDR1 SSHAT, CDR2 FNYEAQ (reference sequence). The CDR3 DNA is TGTGCTAGCAGCTTGGACAGGGCTGGGGCCAACGTCCTGACTTTC. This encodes CASSLDRAGANVLTF.

CDR3 amino acids: CASSKGEGVLTAAIDQPQHF. In nucleotides, the CDR3 is TGTGCCAGCAGCAAAGGGGAGGGGGTTTTAACAGCCGCTATTGATCAGCCCCAGCATTTT. V is TRBV21-1 and J is TRBJ1-5. TRBV21-1 is noted as a pseudogene. This CDR3 has 20 residues.

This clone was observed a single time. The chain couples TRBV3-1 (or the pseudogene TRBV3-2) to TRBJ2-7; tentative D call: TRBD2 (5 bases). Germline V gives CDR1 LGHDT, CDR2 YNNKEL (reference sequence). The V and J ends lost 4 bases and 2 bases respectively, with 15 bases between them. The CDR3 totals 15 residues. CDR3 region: CASSPTNRGTYEQYF. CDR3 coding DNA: TGTGCCAGCAGCCCGACCAACCGGGGAACCTACGAGCAGTACTTC.

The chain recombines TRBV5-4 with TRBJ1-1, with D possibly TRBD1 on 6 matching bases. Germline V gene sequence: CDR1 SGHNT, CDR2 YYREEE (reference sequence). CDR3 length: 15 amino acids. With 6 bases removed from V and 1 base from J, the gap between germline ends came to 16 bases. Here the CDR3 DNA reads TGTGCCAGCAAGCTTGGGGGCAGGCCGAACACTGAAGCTTTCTTT. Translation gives CASKLGGRPNTEAFF.

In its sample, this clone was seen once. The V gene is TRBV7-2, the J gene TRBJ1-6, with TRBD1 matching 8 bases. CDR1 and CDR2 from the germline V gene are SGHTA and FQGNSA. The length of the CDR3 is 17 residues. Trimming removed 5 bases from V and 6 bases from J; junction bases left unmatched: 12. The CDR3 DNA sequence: TGTGCCAGCAGCGAATCGGGCCTACAGGGGGGTAATTCACCCCTCCACTTT. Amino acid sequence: CASSESGLQGGNSPLHF.

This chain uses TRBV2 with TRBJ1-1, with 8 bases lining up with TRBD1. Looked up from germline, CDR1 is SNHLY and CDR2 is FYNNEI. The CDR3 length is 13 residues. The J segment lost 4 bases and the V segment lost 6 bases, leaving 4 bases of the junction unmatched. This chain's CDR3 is CASRKGTGTEAFF. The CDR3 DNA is TGTGCCAGCAGGAAAGGGACAGGCACTGAAGCTTTCTTT.

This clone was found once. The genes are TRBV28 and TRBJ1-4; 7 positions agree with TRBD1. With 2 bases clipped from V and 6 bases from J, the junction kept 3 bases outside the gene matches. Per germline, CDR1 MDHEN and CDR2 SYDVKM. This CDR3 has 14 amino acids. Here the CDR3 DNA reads TGTGCCAGCAGTTTAAGGGGGCTAGATGAAAAACTGTTTTTT. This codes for CASSLRGLDEKLFF.

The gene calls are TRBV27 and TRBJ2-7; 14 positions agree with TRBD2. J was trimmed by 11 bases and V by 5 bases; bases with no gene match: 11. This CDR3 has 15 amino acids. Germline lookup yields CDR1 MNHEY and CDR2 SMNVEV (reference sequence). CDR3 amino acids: CASSTATSGGAKEYF. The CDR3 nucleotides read TGTGCCAGCAGTACCGCGACTAGCGGGGGGGCTAAGGAGTACTTC.

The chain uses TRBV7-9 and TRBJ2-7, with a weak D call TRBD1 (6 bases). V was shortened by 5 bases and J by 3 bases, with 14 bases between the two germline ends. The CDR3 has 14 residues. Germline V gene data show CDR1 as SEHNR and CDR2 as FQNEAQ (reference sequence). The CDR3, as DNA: TGTGCCAGCAGCCACCAGGGGCAGCGCTACGAGCAGTACTTC. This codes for CASSHQGQRYEQYF.

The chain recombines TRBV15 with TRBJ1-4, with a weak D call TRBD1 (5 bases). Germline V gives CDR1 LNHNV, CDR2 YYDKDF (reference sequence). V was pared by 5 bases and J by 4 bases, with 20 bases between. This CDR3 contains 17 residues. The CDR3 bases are TGTGCCACCAGCCCTCCCCCAGGGAGGGGAGATAATGAAAAACTGTTTTTT. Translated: CATSPPPGRGDNEKLFF.

CDR3 nucleotides: TGTGCCAGTAGTATACCTCGGACAGAAAATCAGCCCCAGCATTTT. This translates into CASSIPRTENQPQHF. V is TRBV19 and J is TRBJ1-5, with a weak D call TRBD1 (6 bases). Between the trimmed V and J ends, which lost 2 bases and 4 bases, there was a span of 12 bases. This CDR3 has 15 amino acids. CDR1 and CDR2 from the germline V gene are LNHDA and SQIVND (reference sequence).

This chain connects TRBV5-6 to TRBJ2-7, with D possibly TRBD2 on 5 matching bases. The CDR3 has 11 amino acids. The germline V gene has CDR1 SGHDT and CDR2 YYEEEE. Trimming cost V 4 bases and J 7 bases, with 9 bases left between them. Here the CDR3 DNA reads TGTGCCAGCAGCAAAACGGGGGAGCAGTACTTC. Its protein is CASSKTGEQYF.

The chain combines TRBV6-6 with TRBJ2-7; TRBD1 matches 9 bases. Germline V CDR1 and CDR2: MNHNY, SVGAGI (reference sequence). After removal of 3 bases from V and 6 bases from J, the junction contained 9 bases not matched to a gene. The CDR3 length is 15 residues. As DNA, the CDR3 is TGTGCCAGCAGTTATGGCCCGGGACAGGGAGGCGAGCAGTACTTC. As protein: CASSYGPGQGGEQYF.

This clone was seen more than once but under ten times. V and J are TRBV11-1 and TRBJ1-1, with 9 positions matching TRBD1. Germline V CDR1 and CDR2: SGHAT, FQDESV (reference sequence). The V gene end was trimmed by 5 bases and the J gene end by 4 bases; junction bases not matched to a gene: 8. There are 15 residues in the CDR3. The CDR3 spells CASSPQGQGPTEAFF. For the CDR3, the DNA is TGTGCCAGCAGCCCCCAAGGACAGGGGCCCACTGAAGCTTTCTTT.

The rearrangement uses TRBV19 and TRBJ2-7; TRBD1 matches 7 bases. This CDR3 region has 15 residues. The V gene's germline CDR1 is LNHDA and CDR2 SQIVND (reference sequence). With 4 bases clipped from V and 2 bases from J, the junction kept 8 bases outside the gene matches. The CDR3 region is CASSRRNRGTYEQYF. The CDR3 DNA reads TGTGCCAGTAGTAGGAGAAACAGGGGAACCTACGAGCAGTACTTC.

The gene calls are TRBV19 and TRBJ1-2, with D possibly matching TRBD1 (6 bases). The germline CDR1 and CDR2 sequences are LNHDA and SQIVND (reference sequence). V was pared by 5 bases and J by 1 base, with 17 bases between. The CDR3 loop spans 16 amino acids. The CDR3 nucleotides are TGTGCCAGTAGTGGGTCGTTGGGGGCTTTTAACTATGGCTACACCTTC. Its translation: CASSGSLGAFNYGYTF.

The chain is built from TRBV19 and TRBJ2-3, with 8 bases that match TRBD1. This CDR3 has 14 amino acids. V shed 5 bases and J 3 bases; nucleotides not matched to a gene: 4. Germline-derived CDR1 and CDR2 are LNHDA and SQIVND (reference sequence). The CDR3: CASSQTGATDTQYF. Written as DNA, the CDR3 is TGTGCCAGTAGTCAGACAGGGGCGACAGATACGCAGTATTTT.

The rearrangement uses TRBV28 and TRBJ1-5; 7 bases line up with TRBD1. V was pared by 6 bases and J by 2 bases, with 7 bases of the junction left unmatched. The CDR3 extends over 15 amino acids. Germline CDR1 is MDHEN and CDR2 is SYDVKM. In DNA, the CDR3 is TGTGCCAGCAGCCAAGCCGGGACAGGCAATCAGCCCCAGCATTTT. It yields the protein CASSQAGTGNQPQHF.

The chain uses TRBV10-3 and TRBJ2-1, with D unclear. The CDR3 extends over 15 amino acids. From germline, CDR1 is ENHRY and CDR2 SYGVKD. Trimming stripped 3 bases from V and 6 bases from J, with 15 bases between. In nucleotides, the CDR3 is TGTGCCATCAGTGACTCGGGTTTTCCCCCCAATGAGCAGTTCTTC. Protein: CAISDSGFPPNEQFF.

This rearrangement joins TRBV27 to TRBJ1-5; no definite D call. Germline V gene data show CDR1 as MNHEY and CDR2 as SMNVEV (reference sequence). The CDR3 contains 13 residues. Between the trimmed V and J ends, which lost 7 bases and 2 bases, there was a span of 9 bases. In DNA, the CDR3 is TGTGCCAGCACCACCGGGGGCAATCAGCCCCAGCATTTT. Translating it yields CASTTGGNQPQHF.

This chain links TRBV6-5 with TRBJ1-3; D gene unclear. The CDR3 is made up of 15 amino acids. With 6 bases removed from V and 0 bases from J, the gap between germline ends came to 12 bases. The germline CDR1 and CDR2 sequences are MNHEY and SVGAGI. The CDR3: CASSLLPSSGNTIYF. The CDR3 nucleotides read TGTGCCAGCAGCCTGCTACCGAGCTCTGGAAACACCATATATTTT.